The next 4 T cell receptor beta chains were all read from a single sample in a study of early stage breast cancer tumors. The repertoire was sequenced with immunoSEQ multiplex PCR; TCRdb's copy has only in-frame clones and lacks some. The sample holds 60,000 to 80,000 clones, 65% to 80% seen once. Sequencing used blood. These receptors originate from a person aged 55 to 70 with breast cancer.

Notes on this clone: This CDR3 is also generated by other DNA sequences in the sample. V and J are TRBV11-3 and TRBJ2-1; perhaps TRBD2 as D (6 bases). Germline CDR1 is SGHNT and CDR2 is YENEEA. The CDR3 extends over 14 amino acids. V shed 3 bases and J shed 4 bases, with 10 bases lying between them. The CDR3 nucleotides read TGTGCCAGCAGCTTTAGCGGAGGGTACAATGAGCAGTTCTTC. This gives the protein CASSFSGGYNEQFF.

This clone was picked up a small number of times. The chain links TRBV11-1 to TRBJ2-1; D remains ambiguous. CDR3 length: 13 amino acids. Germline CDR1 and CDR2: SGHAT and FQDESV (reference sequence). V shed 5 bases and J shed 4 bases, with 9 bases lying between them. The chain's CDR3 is CASSLIRYNEQFF. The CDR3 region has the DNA TGTGCCAGCAGCCTTATCCGGTACAATGAGCAGTTCTTC.

CDR3 in amino acids: CASDEGGLNQPQHF. The CDR3 DNA reads TGTGCCAGCGACGAGGGTGGGCTCAATCAGCCCCAGCATTTT. The chain employs TRBV2 and TRBJ1-5; D unclear. Looked up from germline, CDR1 is SNHLY and CDR2 is FYNNEI. This CDR3 is built from 14 residues. Trimming removed 8 bases from V and 3 bases from J, with 14 bases in between.

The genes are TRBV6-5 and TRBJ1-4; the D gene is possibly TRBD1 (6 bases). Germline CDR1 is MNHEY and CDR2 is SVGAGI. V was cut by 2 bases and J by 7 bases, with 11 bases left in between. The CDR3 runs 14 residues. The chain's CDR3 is CASSYGRGSEKLFF. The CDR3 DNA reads TGTGCCAGCAGTTACGGCAGGGGCTCTGAAAAACTGTTTTTT.